These 21 T cell receptor beta chains were sequenced from one sample in a study of low-dose radiotherapy and immunotherapy resistance in tumors. Regarding time point: before trial treatment. With a constant-region primer and a V-primer adapter, TCRs were subjected to approximately 21 PCR cycles of amplification. One entry per CDR3 protein, called by TCRdb with MiXCR from the reads. The sample contains tens of thousands of distinct CDR3 sequences, approximately 12% of which appear only once. The sequenced sample was PBMCs, obtained before treatment. The receptors here all came from a female donor with ovarian cancer.

This clonotype was seen a few times. A single base is all that separates this from a far larger clone, so a read error is likely. The V gene is TRBV13, the J gene TRBJ2-1, with D possibly TRBD2 on 5 matching bases. Trimming pared 6 bases from V and 9 bases from J, leaving 15 bases between. The CDR3 sequence is 13 residues long. The V gene's germline CDR1 is PRHDT and CDR2 FYEKMQ (reference sequence). The CDR3 loop reads CASSLGVVAEQFF. The CDR3 DNA follows: TGTGCCAGCAGTTTGGGAGTTGTGGCTGAGCAGTTCTTC.

There are a few counts of this clonotype. The chain combines TRBV11-2 with TRBJ2-7, with 10 bases that match TRBD2. CDR3 size: 15 residues. Losses at the gene ends were 1 base for V and 3 bases for J; bases not matched to a gene: 3. In germline, CDR1 is SGHAT, CDR2 FQNNGV. The CDR3 DNA sequence: TGTGCCAGCAGCTTAGGACTAGCGGGCCTCTACGAGCAGTACTTC. Amino acids: CASSLGLAGLYEQYF.

This clonotype has a count of ten or more. The V and J genes are TRBV7-3 and TRBJ2-1, with 7 bases fitting TRBD1. The CDR3 is made up of 15 amino acids. The V gene's germline CDR1 is SGHTA and CDR2 FQGTGA. V was pared by 5 bases and J by 5 bases, with 9 bases of the junction left unmatched. Here the CDR3 reads CASSPRSTGNNEQFF. The CDR3 region has the DNA TGTGCCAGCAGCCCGCGATCGACAGGGAACAATGAGCAGTTCTTC.

As for this clonotype: This likely stems from a read error, as it lies one base from a far larger clone. V usage is TRBV3-1 and J usage is TRBJ2-5; the D call may be TRBD1 or TRBD2 (6 bases each). V dropped 4 bases and J dropped 11 bases, with 23 bases sitting between them. Germline CDR1 reads LGHDT; CDR2 reads YNNKEL (reference sequence). The CDR3 runs 15 residues. The CDR3 region is CASSLNPTGGGEQYF. CDR3 in DNA: TGTGCCAGCAGCCTAAACCCGACAGGAGGGGGTGAGCAGTACTTC.

This clonotype was counted ten times or more. The V and J genes are TRBV28 and TRBJ2-7; D perhaps matches TRBD1 (5 bases). With 1 base removed from V and 4 bases from J, the gap between germline ends came to 17 bases. In germline, CDR1 is MDHEN, CDR2 SYDVKM. CDR3 length: 16 residues. The CDR3 is CASSLSTAGLVYEQYF. The CDR3 DNA is TGTGCCAGCAGTTTATCTACCGCAGGGCTCGTTTACGAGCAGTACTTC.

This clonotype was seen ten or more times. The chain is built from TRBV27 and TRBJ2-7; TRBD2 matches 8 bases. Germline assignment: CDR1 MNHEY and CDR2 SMNVEV (reference sequence). The CDR3 is 15 amino acids. Trimming cost V 7 bases and J 4 bases; bases outside gene matches: 12. The CDR3 is CASIPVAGLGYEQYF. The CDR3 region has the DNA TGTGCCAGCATCCCTGTCGCGGGACTAGGTTACGAGCAGTACTTC.

This clonotype is judged medium-sized. The chain uses TRBV5-6 and TRBJ2-7; the D is unclear. Germline V gives CDR1 SGHDT, CDR2 YYEEEE. The CDR3 has 13 residues. The ends were cut back, 4 bases at V and 2 bases at J, with 10 bases in the middle. The CDR3 reads CASSQSPTYEQYF. In DNA, the CDR3 is TGTGCCAGCAGCCAGTCCCCCACCTACGAGCAGTACTTC.

V gene TRBV3-1 combines with J gene TRBJ2-3, with TRBD1 matching 8 bases. Per germline, CDR1 LGHDT and CDR2 YNNKEL (reference sequence). The CDR3 covers 14 residues. The V segment lost 5 bases and the J segment 2 bases; nucleotides outside the gene matches: 3. CDR3 nucleotide sequence: TGTGCCAGCAGCGACCAGGGGGCCACAGATACGCAGTATTTT. Its protein product is CASSDQGATDTQYF.

This clonotype has more than one count but fewer than ten. This chain uses TRBV29-1 with TRBJ2-5; the D call may be TRBD1 or TRBD2 (5 bases each). This CDR3 has 13 residues. Trimming took 5 bases from V and 4 from J, leaving 14 bases between them. CDR1 is SQVTM and CDR2 is ANQGSEA in the germline V gene. The CDR3 sequence: CSVRRDETETQYF. CDR3 in DNA: TGCAGCGTTCGCCGGGACGAGACAGAGACCCAGTACTTC.

This clonotype was observed at least ten times. The chain uses TRBV3-1 and TRBJ2-7, with D tentatively TRBD1 (6 bases). The CDR3 sequence is 14 residues long. V was cut by 3 bases and J by 5 bases, with 14 bases left in between. CDR1 and CDR2 from the germline V gene are LGHDT and YNNKEL (reference sequence). The DNA of the CDR3 is TGTGCCAGCAGCCACCAGGGGCGCGGAAACGAGCAGTACTTC. This translates into CASSHQGRGNEQYF.

In its sample, this clonotype was seen many times. The chain recombines TRBV7-2 with TRBJ1-1; D remains ambiguous. The length of the CDR3 is 13 residues. V lost 3 bases and J lost 1, with 6 bases in between. CDR1 SGHTA and CDR2 FQGNSA come from the germline V gene. The CDR3 sequence: CASSFGSNTEAFF. The CDR3 bases are TGTGCCAGCAGCTTTGGGTCGAACACTGAAGCTTTCTTT.

CDR3 sequence (DNA): TGTGCCAGCAGTTACTTAGAGGGAGGGCCAGATACGCAGTATTTT. It yields the protein CASSYLEGGPDTQYF. The chain links TRBV6-5 to TRBJ2-3; 7 bases match TRBD2. The V and J ends lost 1 base and 4 bases, in that order; junction bases with no gene match: 5. Germline V CDR1 and CDR2: MNHEY, SVGAGI. The CDR3 spans 15 residues.

This clonotype was picked up many times. This chain uses TRBV10-3 with TRBJ2-7; tentative D call: TRBD2 (6 bases). The CDR3 covers 14 residues. Germline loops: CDR1 ENHRY, CDR2 SYGVKD. Trimming removed 6 bases from V and 2 bases from J, with 14 bases in between. The CDR3 here is CAISVAAGAYEQYF. The CDR3 bases are TGTGCCATCAGCGTTGCAGCGGGTGCCTACGAGCAGTACTTC.

This clonotype has ten or more counts. The rearrangement joins TRBV5-6 to TRBJ2-7; tentatively, D is TRBD2 (6 bases). Germline V gives CDR1 SGHDT, CDR2 YYEEEE. V was trimmed by 1 base and J by 0 bases, leaving 8 bases between them. The CDR3 spans 14 residues. The CDR3 sequence is CASSLPGGSYEQYF. The CDR3 nucleotides are TGTGCCAGCAGCTTGCCCGGGGGCTCCTACGAGCAGTACTTC.

This clonotype has at least ten counts. The V gene is TRBV28, the J gene TRBJ2-1; D is perhaps TRBD1 (5 bases). The CDR3 covers 13 residues. Germline V lookup: CDR1 MDHEN, CDR2 SYDVKM. V was shortened by 6 bases and J by 3 bases, with 9 bases between the two germline ends. CDR3 amino acids: CASRTQGYNEQFF. The CDR3 nucleotides read TGTGCCAGCAGAACCCAGGGCTACAATGAGCAGTTCTTC.

A few counts support this clonotype. V and J are TRBV7-8 and TRBJ2-7; the match to TRBD1 covers 8 bases. Losses at the gene ends were 3 bases for V and 6 bases for J; bases not matched to a gene: 10. In germline, CDR1 is SGHVS, CDR2 FQNEAQ. The CDR3 spans 15 residues. CDR3 residues: CASSFTGGVIGEQYF. CDR3 DNA: TGTGCCAGCAGCTTTACAGGGGGTGTTATCGGCGAGCAGTACTTC.

This clonotype was picked up many times. V usage is TRBV6-2 or TRBV6-3 and J usage is TRBJ1-2; TRBD1 matches at 7 bases. The V segment lost 2 bases and the J segment 3 bases; nucleotides outside the gene matches: 0. Germline V gene lookup returns CDR1 MNHEY and CDR2 SVGEGT. This CDR3 contains 13 residues. The CDR3, as DNA: TGTGCCAGCAGTTACGGGACAGACTATGGCTACACCTTC. Translated, it gives CASSYGTDYGYTF.

The chain recombines TRBV2 with TRBJ2-3, with D perhaps matching TRBD1 or TRBD2 (7 bases each). V was trimmed by 5 bases and J by 2 bases, leaving 11 bases between them. This CDR3 contains 14 residues. Germline CDR1 reads SNHLY; CDR2 reads FYNNEI. The CDR3 sequence is CASSQGDYTDTQYF. The CDR3 DNA reads TGTGCCAGCAGTCAGGGGGACTACACAGATACGCAGTATTTT.

This clonotype was counted at least ten times. The V gene is TRBV7-8, the J gene TRBJ1-2; D might be TRBD1 (6 bases). The CDR3 extends over 14 amino acids. Trimming took 1 base from V and 3 from J, leaving 9 bases between them. In germline, CDR1 is SGHVS, CDR2 FQNEAQ. CDR3: CASSLGRTDYGYTF. The CDR3 DNA reads TGTGCCAGCAGCTTAGGGAGGACAGACTATGGCTACACCTTC.

This clonotype was counted many times. CDR3 residues: CASRLGGGATEAFF. CDR3 coding DNA: TGTGCCAGCAGACTCGGAGGGGGCGCAACTGAAGCTTTCTTT. V gene TRBV7-9 combines with J gene TRBJ1-1, with 7 bases fitting TRBD1. Germline lookup yields CDR1 SEHNR and CDR2 FQNEAQ (reference sequence). CDR3 size: 14 residues. The ends lost 6 bases at V and 5 bases at J; junction bases unmatched: 9. The entire variable domain, with the rest obtained from reference TRBV7-9 and TRBJ1-1, is as follows: DTGVSQNPRHKITKRGQNVTFRCDPISEHNRLYWYRQTLGQGPEFLTYFQNEAQLEKSRLLSDRFSAERPKGSFSTLEIQRTEQGDSAMYLCASRLGGGATEAFFGQGTRLTVV.

In its sample, this clonotype was seen many times. The chain has TRBV20-1 and TRBJ2-3; D is tentatively TRBD1 or TRBD2 (6 bases each). The CDR3 has 13 residues. Germline V gene sequence: CDR1 DFQATT, CDR2 SNEGSKA (reference sequence). The V and J ends lost 6 bases and 4 bases respectively, with 14 bases between them. CDR3 amino acids: CSAEGGGADTQYF. For the CDR3, the DNA is TGCAGTGCCGAGGGGGGTGGGGCAGATACGCAGTATTTT.